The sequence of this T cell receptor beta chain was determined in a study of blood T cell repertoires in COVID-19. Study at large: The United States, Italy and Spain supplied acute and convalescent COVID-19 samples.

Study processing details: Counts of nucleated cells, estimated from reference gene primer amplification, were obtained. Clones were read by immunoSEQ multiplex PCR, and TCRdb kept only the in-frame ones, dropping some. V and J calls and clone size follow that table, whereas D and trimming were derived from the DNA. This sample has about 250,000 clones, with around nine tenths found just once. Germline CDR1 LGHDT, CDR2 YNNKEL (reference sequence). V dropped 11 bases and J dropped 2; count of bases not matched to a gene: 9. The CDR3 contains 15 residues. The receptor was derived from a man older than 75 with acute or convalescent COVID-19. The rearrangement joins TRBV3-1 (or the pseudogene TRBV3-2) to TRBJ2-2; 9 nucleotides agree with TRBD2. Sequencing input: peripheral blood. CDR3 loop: CAAGGRRLNTGELFF. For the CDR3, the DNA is TGTGCCGCGGGAGGGCGAAGATTAAACACCGGGGAGCTGTTTTTT.